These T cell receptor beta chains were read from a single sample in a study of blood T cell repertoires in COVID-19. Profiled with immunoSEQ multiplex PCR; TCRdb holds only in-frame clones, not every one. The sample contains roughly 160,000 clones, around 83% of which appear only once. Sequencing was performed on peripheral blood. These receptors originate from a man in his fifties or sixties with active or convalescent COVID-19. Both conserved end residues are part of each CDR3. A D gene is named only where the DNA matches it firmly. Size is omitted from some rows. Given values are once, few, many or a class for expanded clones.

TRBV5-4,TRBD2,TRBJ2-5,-,CASSAGLAGVPETQYF,TGTGCCAGCAGCGCCGGACTAGCGGGAGTACCAGAGACCCAGTACTTC
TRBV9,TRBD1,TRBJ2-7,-,CASSVTGGGVNEQYF,TGTGCCAGCAGTGTTACAGGGGGCGGTGTTAACGAGCAGTACTTC
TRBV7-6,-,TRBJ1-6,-,CASSPRTDGGANSPLHF,TGTGCCAGCAGCCCCCGTACGGACGGTGGGGCCAATTCACCCCTCCACTTT
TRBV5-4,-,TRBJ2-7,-,CASSFQGGRYF,TGTGCCAGCAGCTTTCAGGGAGGCAGGTACTTC
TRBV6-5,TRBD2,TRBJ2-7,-,CASTDRGSGTYEQYF,TGTGCCAGCACCGACCGCGGGAGTGGGACCTACGAGCAGTACTTC
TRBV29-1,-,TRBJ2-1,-,CSVELGRANEQFF,TGCAGCGTTGAATTAGGCAGGGCCAATGAGCAGTTCTTC
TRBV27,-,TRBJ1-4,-,CASRPGRGEKLFF,TGTGCCAGCCGGCCGGGGAGGGGAGAAAAACTGTTTTTT
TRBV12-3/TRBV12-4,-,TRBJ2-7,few,CASSGQLIYEQYF,TGTGCCAGCAGTGGACAGCTCATCTACGAGCAGTACTTC
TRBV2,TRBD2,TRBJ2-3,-,CASSPSGTSVDTQYF,TGTGCCAGCAGCCCCTCCGGGACTAGCGTAGATACGCAGTATTTT
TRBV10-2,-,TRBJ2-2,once,CASSESMQRVPGWQSAGELFF,TGCGCCAGCAGTGAGTCGATGCAGCGCGTACCAGGGTGGCAGAGTGCCGGGGAGCTGTTTTTT
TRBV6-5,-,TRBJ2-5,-,CASRIGLGETQYF,TGTGCCAGCAGGATCGGACTGGGAGAGACCCAGTACTTC
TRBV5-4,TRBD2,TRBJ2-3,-,CASSLDLGLAGTSTDTQYF,TGTGCCAGCAGCTTGGATTTGGGACTAGCGGGCACCAGCACAGATACGCAGTATTTT
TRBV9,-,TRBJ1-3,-,CASSVDPRSSGNTIYF,TGTGCCAGCAGCGTAGATCCCCGGTCCTCTGGAAACACCATATATTTT
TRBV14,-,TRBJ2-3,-,CASSHRQSTDTQYF,TGTGCCAGCAGCCACCGACAGTCCACAGATACGCAGTATTTT
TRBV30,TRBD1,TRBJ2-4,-,CAWNLQGARPYF,TGTGCCTGGAATCTACAGGGGGCTAGGCCGTACTTC
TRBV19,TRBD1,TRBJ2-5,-,CASSTLQGAKQETQYF,TGTGCCAGTAGTACCTTACAGGGGGCGAAGCAAGAGACCCAGTACTTC
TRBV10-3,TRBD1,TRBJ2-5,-,CAISQSGTGGRETQYF,TGTGCCATCAGTCAGTCTGGGACAGGGGGCCGGGAGACCCAGTACTTC
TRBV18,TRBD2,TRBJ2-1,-,CASSGLGNEQFF,TGTGCCAGCTCCGGACTAGGAAATGAGCAGTTCTTC
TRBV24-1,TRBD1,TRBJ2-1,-,CATSDEGGAEQFF,TGTGCCACCAGTGATGAAGGGGGCGCTGAGCAGTTCTTC
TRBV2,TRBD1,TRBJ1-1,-,CASSGQGVSEAFF,TGTGCCAGCAGCGGACAGGGGGTAAGTGAAGCTTTCTTT
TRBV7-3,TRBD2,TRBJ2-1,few,CASSGPGLAENEQFF,TGTGCCAGCAGCGGCCCGGGACTAGCTGAGAATGAGCAGTTCTTC
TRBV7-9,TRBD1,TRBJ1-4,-,CASSVTGARNEKLFF,TGTGCCAGCAGCGTGACAGGGGCCCGAAATGAAAAACTGTTTTTT
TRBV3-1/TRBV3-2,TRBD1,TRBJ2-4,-,CASSGRQGTNIQYF,TGTGCCAGCAGCGGGAGACAGGGCACGAACATTCAGTACTTC
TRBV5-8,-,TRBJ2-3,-,CASGSRDSTDTQYF,TGTGCCAGCGGGTCCAGGGATTCCACAGATACGCAGTATTTT
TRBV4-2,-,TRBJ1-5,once,CASSQDQGFSNQPQHF,TGTGCCAGCAGCCAAGATCAGGGTTTCAGCAATCAGCCCCAGCATTTT
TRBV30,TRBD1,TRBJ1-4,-,CAWSDGQGGEKLFF,TGTGCCTGGAGTGATGGACAGGGAGGAGAAAAACTGTTTTTT
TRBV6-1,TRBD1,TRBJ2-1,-,CASSEGTGSHNEQFF,TGTGCCAGCAGTGAAGGGACAGGGAGCCACAATGAGCAGTTCTTC
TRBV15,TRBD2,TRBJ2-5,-,CATSRDVGASGRHGTQYF,TGTGCCACCAGCAGAGATGTCGGGGCTAGCGGGAGGCACGGGACCCAGTACTTC
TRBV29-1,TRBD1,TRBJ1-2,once,CSVRDRVGYGYTF,TGCAGCGTTAGGGACAGGGTCGGCTATGGCTACACCTTC
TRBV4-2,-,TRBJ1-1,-,CASSQDLANTEAFF,TGTGCCAGCAGCCAAGATTTGGCGAACACTGAAGCTTTCTTT
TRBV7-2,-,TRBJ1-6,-,CASGTSRMKVDPPLHF,TGTGCTTCCGGAACGAGCAGGATGAAAGTTGATCCACCCCTCCACTTT
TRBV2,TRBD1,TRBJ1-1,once,CASSRTGNTEAFF,TGTGCCAGCAGTCGGACAGGGAACACTGAAGCTTTCTTT
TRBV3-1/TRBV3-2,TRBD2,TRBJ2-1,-,CASSRYAGTSGRNEQFF,TGTGCCAGCAGCCGCTACGCCGGGACTAGCGGGAGAAATGAGCAGTTCTTC
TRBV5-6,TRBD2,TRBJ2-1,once,CASSLPSGYNEQFF,TGTGCCAGCAGCTTGCCTAGCGGCTACAATGAGCAGTTCTTC
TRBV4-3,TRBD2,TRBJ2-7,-,CASSQEKLAGGPPYEQYF,TGCGCCAGCAGCCAAGAGAAACTAGCGGGAGGGCCCCCCTACGAGCAGTACTTC
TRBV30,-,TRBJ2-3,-,CAWTRSLTDTQYF,TGTGCCTGGACTAGGAGTTTGACAGATACGCAGTATTTT
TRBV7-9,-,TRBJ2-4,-,CASSLDSGVKNIQYF,TGTGCCAGCAGCTTAGACTCGGGGGTCAAAAACATTCAGTACTTC
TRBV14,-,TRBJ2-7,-,CASSQWGGHSYEQYF,TGTGCCAGCAGCCAATGGGGGGGCCATTCCTACGAGCAGTACTTC
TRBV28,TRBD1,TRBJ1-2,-,CASRRQGAGYTF,TGTGCCAGCAGACGACAGGGGGCAGGCTACACCTTC
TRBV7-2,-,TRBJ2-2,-,CASSLGRSGELFF,TGTGCCAGCAGCTTAGGGCGGTCCGGGGAGCTGTTTTTT
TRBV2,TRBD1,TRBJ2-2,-,CASRQGWAGELFF,TGTGCCAGCCGACAGGGGTGGGCCGGGGAGCTGTTTTTT
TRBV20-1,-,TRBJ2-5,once,CSASGGTQYF,TGCAGTGCTAGTGGAGGGACCCAGTACTTC
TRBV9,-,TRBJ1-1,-,CASSATSWGEAAFF,TGTGCCAGCAGCGCCACCTCCTGGGGGGAGGCGGCTTTCTTT
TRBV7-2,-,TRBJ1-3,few,CASRRTVSGNTIYF,TGTGCCAGCAGGAGGACAGTTTCTGGAAACACCATATATTTT
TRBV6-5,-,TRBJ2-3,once,CASRPWRATDTQYF,TGTGCCAGCAGACCTTGGCGGGCAACAGATACGCAGTATTTT
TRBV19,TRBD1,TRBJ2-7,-,CASKPGQASIEQYF,TGTGCCAGTAAGCCGGGACAGGCAAGTATCGAGCAGTACTTC
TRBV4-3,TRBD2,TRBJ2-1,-,CASSQVTSGRPNEQFF,TGCGCCAGCAGCCAAGTCACTAGCGGACGCCCCAATGAGCAGTTCTTC
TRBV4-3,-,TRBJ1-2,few,CASSQDRTGGYTF,TGCGCCAGCAGCCAGGATCGAACGGGGGGCTACACCTTC
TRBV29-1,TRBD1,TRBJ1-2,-,CSVLRQGGTLRGYTF,TGCAGCGTTCTACGACAGGGAGGTACCCTTAGAGGCTACACCTTC
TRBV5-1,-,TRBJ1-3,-,CASSLAGSAGGNTIYF,TGCGCCAGCAGCTTGGCAGGGAGCGCGGGAGGAAACACCATATATTTT
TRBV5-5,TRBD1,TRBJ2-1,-,CASSQGTGGDEQFF,TGTGCCAGCAGCCAAGGGACAGGGGGGGATGAGCAGTTCTTC
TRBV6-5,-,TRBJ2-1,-,CASSTGTNYNEQFF,TGTGCCAGCAGTACCGGGACAAACTACAATGAGCAGTTCTTC
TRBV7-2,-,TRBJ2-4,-,CASSLSAPGARNIQYF,TGTGCCAGCAGCTTATCTGCGCCAGGGGCGAGAAACATTCAGTACTTC